Shown below are 26 T cell receptor beta chains from a single sample sequenced in a study of tumor-infiltrating lymphocytes in primary liver carcinoma (dated by TCRdb to about 2017). Total RNA and DNA were co-extracted from about 19-30 mg of bulk tissue with the AllPrep DNA/RNA mini kit, without cell sorting. Sequencing took place on an Illumina HiSeq 2500. TCRbeta-specific cDNA was reverse-transcribed from approximately 0.5 ug total RNA using a constant-region primer and ProtoScript II reverse transcriptase. Construction of the TCRbeta libraries relied on three nested rounds of multiplex PCR, following a slightly modified ARM-PCR procedure. Multiplex TRBV1-TRBV30 forward primers and a Cbeta reverse primer were used in the first two PCR rounds, each of which was run for approximately 9 cycles. Starting from the raw public reads, TCRdb applied fastp trimming at Q25, assembled clones with MiXCR and retained in-frame beta chains. A single entry per CDR3 protein holds the most common genes and DNA from its merged rows. The sample table records some 21,000 distinct CDR3 sequences; about 80% of these occur just once. Of the sample, about 39% falls within the top ten clones.

Specimen: liver tumor tissue from sampling region 1. The sample's cell subset or site, from its label and the paper: tumor region T1, superior pole. The receptor source for this set is a woman in her thirties with primary liver carcinoma and hepatitis B virus infection.

This clonotype was observed a single time. The CDR3 ends on some other residue instead of the conserved phenylalanine or tryptophan, so this is likely a read error. The CDR3 loop is CANGKGTRDTPLHL. The CDR3 DNA is TGTGCCAACGGGAAAGGGACAAGGGATACACCCCTCCACTTA. This chain connects TRBV11-2 to TRBJ1-6, with D possibly being TRBD1 (6 bases). Trimming removed 10 bases at V and 11 bases at J, with 21 bases between. From germline, CDR1 is SGHAT and CDR2 FQNNGV. This CDR3 is 14 amino acids long.

On this clonotype itself: One junction end does not reproduce the germline sequence, and a read error may be involved. CDR3 sequence (DNA): TGTAGCGGCGCTGCCGGGAGCGTAGTCGATAAACAGTTCTTC. Protein: CSGAAGSVVDKQFF. This chain uses TRBV29-1 with TRBJ2-1, with a possible D match to TRBD2 (6 bases). CDR1 is SQVTM and CDR2 is ANQGSEA in the germline V gene. This CDR3 has 14 residues.

A word on this clonotype: It is likely a read error, because the conserved phenylalanine at the end of the CDR3 is missing. The chain is built from TRBV11-2 and TRBJ2-1; 8 bases fit TRBD2. The CDR3 runs 12 residues. The germline CDR1 and CDR2 sequences are SGHAT and FQNNGV. CDR3: CFISSGPNEQFS. CDR3 sequence (DNA): TGTTTCATTTCTAGCGGGCCCAATGAGCAGTTCTCC.

CDR3 sequence: CPCSRLRIGGEQYF. As DNA, the CDR3 is TGTCCCTGCAGCCGCCTCAGGATAGGGGGCGAGCAGTACTTC. The chain recombines TRBV11-2 with TRBJ2-7, with D possibly TRBD1 on 6 matching bases. The CDR3 contains 14 residues. CDR1 and CDR2 from the germline V gene are SGHAT and FQNNGV. Full variable domain (rest looked up from reference TRBV11-2 and TRBJ2-7): EAGVAQSPRYKIIEKRQSVAFWCNPISGHATLYWYQQILGQGPKLLIQFQNNGVVDDSQLPKDRFSAERLKGVDSTLKIQPAKLEDSAVYLCPCSRLRIGGEQYFGPGTRLTVT.

The chain links TRBV11-2 to TRBJ1-1; 12 nucleotides line up with TRBD1. Germline lookup yields CDR1 SGHAT and CDR2 FQNNGV. Trimming cost V 10 bases and J 2 bases; bases outside gene matches: 23. This CDR3 region has 20 residues. As DNA, the CDR3 is TGTGCCAACAACACTCGGGACAGGGGGCGCAAGAGATGGAGCAACACTGAAGCTTTCTTT. Translation gives CANNTRDRGRKRWSNTEAFF. The whole variable domain, filled in from reference TRBV11-2 and TRBJ1-1, reads EAGVAQSPRYKIIEKRQSVAFWCNPISGHATLYWYQQILGQGPKLLIQFQNNGVVDDSQLPKDRFSAERLKGVDSTLKIQPAKLEDSAVYLCANNTRDRGRKRWSNTEAFFGQGTRLTVV.

Concerning this clonotype: Relative to the germline gene, one junction end is altered; a read error may explain this. V and J are TRBV12-3 or TRBV12-4 and TRBJ2-5, with D possibly being TRBD2 (6 bases). The CDR3 covers 15 residues. The CDR3 DNA reads TGTGCCAGCAGCACCTACCCCGGGAGCGGAGAGACCCACCACTTC. This gives the protein CASSTYPGSGETHHF.

With regard to this clonotype: The conserved phenylalanine or tryptophan normally closing the CDR3 is absent here, so this likely arose from a read error. The limits of the CDR3 on the DNA are not certain, so only TCRdb's listed CDR3 is given. This sequence joins TRBV12-3 or TRBV12-4 and TRBJ2-3; the table's D call, TRBD1, has no DNA check behind it. 13 amino acids form the CDR3, both terminal residues included. This CDR3 is CASGTAYTETHYL.

This sequence joins TRBV11-2 and TRBJ2-5; weak D call: TRBD2 (6 bases). Germline lookup yields CDR1 SGHAT and CDR2 FQNNGV. The CDR3 is 14 residues long. The CDR3 protein is CVNSSSGSWEAQYF. CDR3 nucleotide sequence: TGTGTCAACAGCTCCTCGGGGAGCTGGGAGGCCCAGTACTTC.

To note about this clonotype: The junction departs from germline at one end; a sequencing error may be responsible. This chain connects TRBV7-9 to TRBJ1-2; D gene uncertain. Germline assignment: CDR1 SEHNR and CDR2 FQNEAQ (reference sequence). CDR3 length: 16 residues. The CDR3 loop reads CANSLASRGQTDGYTF. The CDR3 DNA reads as TGTGCCAACAGCTTAGCGTCCCGAGGCCAGACGGATGGCTACACCTTC.

As to this clonotype: The junction departs from the called germline gene at one end, perhaps through a read error. The chain combines TRBV11-3 with TRBJ2-3; D possibly uses TRBD1 or TRBD2 (5 bases each). This CDR3 has 14 amino acids. Germline V gives CDR1 SGHNT, CDR2 YENEEA. The CDR3 bases are TGTGCCAGCAGCTCTGGGACGCCGATGGCGTCACAGTGTTTT. Amino acid sequence: CASSSGTPMASQCF.

A remark on this clonotype: A junction end diverges from the germline sequence, so it may reflect a read error. The CDR3 bases are TGTGCCAGCTGCATGTCCGGGACTAGCGGACTTGAGCAGTTTTTC. Protein product: CASCMSGTSGLEQFF. The chain employs TRBV12-3 or TRBV12-4 and TRBJ2-1, with TRBD2 matching over 11 bases. This CDR3 region has 15 residues.

Turning to this clonotype: The final CDR3 position lacks the conserved phenylalanine or tryptophan, pointing to a likely read error. The rearrangement links TRBV11-2 to TRBJ2-1; TRBD2 matches 12 bases. CDR1 and CDR2 (germline): SGHAT, FQNNGV. The CDR3 is 17 residues long. Trimming at V came to 10 bases and at J to 8 bases, leaving 18 bases not matched to a gene. In DNA form, the CDR3 reads TGTGCCAAGAGCCTTACTAGCGGGAGGTTCCCAGGCGATGAGCAGTTCTTA. Protein: CAKSLTSGRFPGDEQFL.

V and J are TRBV4-2 and TRBJ1-1; a weak D match, TRBD1 (5 bases). CDR1 and CDR2 (germline): LGHNA, YNFKEQ. Between the trimmed V and J ends, which lost 2 bases and 7 bases, there was a span of 14 bases. This CDR3 comprises 14 residues. CDR3 amino acids: CASSQTRGRDEAFF. CDR3 nucleotide sequence: TGTGCCAGCAGCCAAACAAGGGGTCGGGATGAAGCTTTCTTT.

Regarding this clonotype: It is likely a read error, because the conserved phenylalanine at the end of the CDR3 is missing. V is TRBV7-9 and J is TRBJ2-1, with no clear D. V shed 5 bases and J shed 8 bases, with 13 bases lying between them. CDR1 and CDR2 (germline): SEHNR, FQNEAQ (reference sequence). The CDR3 loop spans 13 amino acids. The CDR3 loop is CASSAKIWYEQFI. The CDR3 DNA sequence: TGTGCCAGCAGCGCCAAAATCTGGTATGAGCAGTTCATC.

This sequence joins TRBV11-3 and TRBJ2-1; 8 nucleotides line up with TRBD2. With 10 bases clipped from V and 6 bases from J, the junction kept 17 bases outside the gene matches. The CDR3 runs 16 residues. Germline lookup yields CDR1 SGHNT and CDR2 YENEEA. The CDR3 spells CAISVGSGRVSNEQFF. In DNA form, the CDR3 reads TGTGCCATCTCAGTTGGAAGCGGGAGAGTGAGCAATGAGCAGTTCTTC.

On this clonotype: Mismatch with germline at one junction end may stem from a read error. V is TRBV11-2 and J is TRBJ2-3, with a tentative D call TRBD1 (6 bases). The CDR3 has 16 residues. Germline V CDR1 and CDR2: SGHAT, FQNNGV. CDR3: CASGRTLQGRGDTQYF. The CDR3 nucleotides read TGTGCCAGCGGCCGGACGCTACAGGGAAGGGGAGATACGCAATATTTT.

The chain carries TRBV5-6 and TRBJ2-7, with D perhaps matching TRBD1 (6 bases). The CDR3 contains 14 residues. V was pared by 7 bases and J by 9 bases, with 23 bases between. Germline CDR1 is SGHDT and CDR2 is YYEEEE. The CDR3 DNA sequence: TGTGCCAGCGGCCCGGGACAAGACTCCTATGGGCAGTACTTC. Encoded protein: CASGPGQDSYGQYF.

The chain links TRBV21-1 to TRBJ2-2; the D call TRBD2 from the table was never checked on the DNA. TRBV21-1 is deemed a pseudogene. The CDR3 is 16 amino acids. For the CDR3, the DNA is TGTGCCAGCAGCAAGAATGACAAGGCCCGCACCGGGGAGCTGTTTTTT. Amino acid sequence: CASSKNDKARTGELFF.

Comments on this clonotype: Germline is not matched at one junction end, which may reflect a read error. The chain combines TRBV14 with TRBJ2-7; D is possibly TRBD2 (6 bases). The CDR3 loop spans 15 amino acids. Germline V gene sequence: CDR1 SGHDN, CDR2 FVKESK. The CDR3 reads CASSQAAGSEYEQYF. The CDR3, as DNA: TGTGCCAGCAGCCAGGCGGCGGGGAGTGAATACGAGCAGTATTTC. Filled out from reference TRBV14 and TRBJ2-7, the complete variable domain reads EAGVTQFPSHSVIEKGQTVTLRCDPISGHDNLYWYRRVMGKEIKFLLHFVKESKQDESGMPNNRFLAERTGGTYSTLKVQPAELEDSGVYFCASSQAAGSEYEQYFGPGTRLTVT.

As for this clonotype: A junction boundary mismatches the germline segment, possibly from a read error. The chain carries TRBV4-2 and TRBJ1-2; weak D call: TRBD1 (5 bases). CDR3 length: 15 residues. Germline CDR1 and CDR2: LGHNA and YNFKEQ. The CDR3 reads CDSSHEVQGYYGYTF. As DNA, the CDR3 is TGTGACAGCAGCCATGAGGTGCAGGGATACTATGGCTACACCTTC.

In its sample, this clonotype was seen many times. The chain has TRBV11-2 and TRBJ1-6; TRBD1 matches 10 bases. From germline, CDR1 is SGHAT and CDR2 FQNNGV. J lost 8 bases, V lost 4 bases, and 5 bases had no gene match. This CDR3 is built from 15 residues. Here the CDR3 reads CASSSMTGGYSPLHF. In DNA, the CDR3 is TGTGCCAGCAGCTCGATGACAGGGGGCTATTCACCCCTCCACTTT. Looking up the rest from reference TRBV11-2 and TRBJ1-6 gives the full variable domain: EAGVAQSPRYKIIEKRQSVAFWCNPISGHATLYWYQQILGQGPKLLIQFQNNGVVDDSQLPKDRFSAERLKGVDSTLKIQPAKLEDSAVYLCASSSMTGGYSPLHFGNGTRLTVT.

As regards this clonotype: Relative to the germline gene, one junction end is altered; a read error may explain this. V is TRBV6-1 and J is TRBJ2-2; weak D call: TRBD2 (5 bases). Per germline, CDR1 MNHNS and CDR2 SASEGT. The CDR3 runs to 19 residues. The CDR3: CASSETLPEGAANSGELFF. CDR3 coding DNA: TGTGCCAGCAGTGAAACCCTTCCAGAGGGCGCCGCGAACAGCGGGGAGCTGTTTTTT.

Remarks on this clonotype: The junction departs from germline at one end; a sequencing error may be responsible. The chain uses TRBV4-3 and TRBJ2-2; D may be TRBD2 (6 bases). This CDR3 is 15 amino acids long. CDR1 is LGHNA and CDR2 is YSLEER in the germline V gene. CDR3: CASSHSGAGTGEMFF. The CDR3 DNA sequence: TGCGCCAGCAGCCACTCGGGAGCCGGCACCGGGGAGATGTTTTTT.

This chain connects TRBV14 to TRBJ2-2; D possibly corresponds to TRBD1 (6 bases). The CDR3 length is 16 residues. V dropped 3 bases and J dropped 3 bases, with 14 bases sitting between them. Looked up from germline, CDR1 is SGHDN and CDR2 is FVKESK. The CDR3 coding sequence is TGTGCCAGCAGCCACTTGGACAGACTTTACACCGGGGAGCTGTTTTTT. This sequence encodes CASSHLDRLYTGELFF.

On this clonotype: At one boundary the junction diverges from the germline segment, which might be a read error. The rearrangement uses TRBV7-8 and TRBJ2-7; 9 bases agree with TRBD2. Germline-derived CDR1 and CDR2 are SGHVS and FQNEAQ. This CDR3 region has 16 residues. The CDR3 is CASSPLLAGEDLEQHF. DNA for the CDR3: TGTGCCAGCAGCCCATTACTAGCGGGCGAAGACCTCGAGCAGCACTTC. Variable domain in full (rest from reference TRBV7-8 and TRBJ2-7): GAGVSQSPRYKVAKRGQDVALRCDPISGHVSLFWYQQALGQGPEFLTYFQNEAQLDKSGLPSDRFFAERPEGSVSTLKIQRTQQEDSAVYLCASSPLLAGEDLEQHFGPGTRLTVT.

The sample holds a few counts of this clonotype. The germline gene is not matched at one end of the junction; a read error may be the cause. The chain couples TRBV11-2 to TRBJ2-3; D is possibly TRBD2 (5 bases). The CDR3 totals 16 residues. Germline loops: CDR1 SGHAT, CDR2 FQNNGV. The CDR3 loop is CASSARLSGIVDTQYF. The CDR3 region has the DNA TGTGCCAGCAGCGCGCGACTATCGGGTATTGTTGATACGCAATATTTT.